Given below is one T cell receptor (beta chain) in context. The sample is drawn from a study of blood T cell repertoires in COVID-19. About the study: COVID-19 samples collected from the United States, Italy and Spain covered acute and convalescent phases. The cDNA or gDNA used as material had been derived from T cells, B-cell-depleted T cells, or PBMCs.

The CDR3 covers 16 residues. J gave up 5 bases and V 5 bases, and 15 bases lay outside the gene matches. The V gene's germline CDR1 is MDHEN and CDR2 SYDVKM. In the authors' workflow: Amplification of reference gene primers was used by the study to estimate nucleated cell counts. Sequencing was performed with immunoSEQ multiplex PCR; in TCRdb, only in-frame clones are kept and a portion is missing. V and J calls and clone size are those listed in that table; D and trimming were worked out from the DNA. Of about 41,000 clones in the sample, about four fifths were seen once. The origin of this receptor is a woman at least 80 years old with active or convalescent COVID-19. The rearrangement joins TRBV28 to TRBJ2-7, with 7 bases lining up with TRBD1. The sample was peripheral blood. CDR3 sequence reads: CASSIAGTARLNEQYF. The CDR3 coding sequence is TGTGCCAGCAGTATAGCCGGGACAGCAAGGCTCAACGAGCAGTACTTC.